This T cell receptor beta chain was identified during a study of T cell responses to AZD1222 COVID-19 vaccine (dated by TCRdb to about 2021). About the investigation overall: Because spike-specific TCR depth and breadth did not differ between the two schedules, AZD1222 recipients who got a second dose at roughly 4 weeks were pooled with those who got a second dose at roughly 12 weeks. A total of 240 or so trial participants underwent TCR sequencing, of whom more than 200 had received two doses of AZD1222 and approximately 25 had received two doses of the MenACWY control vaccine. Trial participants were enrolled by age into subgroups of 18-55, 56-69 and 70-plus years, and around 140, 26 and 57 TCR-sequenced participants, respectively, were included in these subgroups. What the research found in general, with its limitations: After two AZD1222 doses, both the breadth and the depth of spike-specific TCRs were significantly higher than at day 0 and than in MenACWY recipients. Because no day 14 peak-response samples were available, repertoires were characterized only after the peak T cell response. Most participants were white British and females outnumbered males, and the authors suggested that clonal diversity may have been underestimated. The 56-69-year group was small, and its depth increase did not reach significance, likely because of low power. Reportedly, almost half of the unique spike-specific TCRs recognized epitopes lying outside the regions that are mutated in the B.1.351 and B.1.1.7 variants. The vaccine-associated CD4 TCRs covered the entire spike protein, and the dominant responses fell in regions 160-218 and 743-854. Conclusions about previously exposed vaccinees are limited because only a handful of AZD1222 recipients were SARS-CoV-2 seropositive at baseline.

The CDR3 regions of human TCRbeta chains were subjected to immunosequencing. In the original analysis: TCRs in the repertoires were compared against a reference library of SARS-CoV-2-specific TCRs that had been generated with the MIRA antigen-specificity platform. Breadth meant the fraction of unique TCRs that were SARS-CoV-2-associated, whereas depth meant the fraction of total T cells that were SARS-CoV-2-associated. Using the MIRA data, each spike-specific TCR was assigned both to the spike region to which the TCR was reactive and to a CD4 or CD8 class. Log10-transformed breadth and depth values were compared by one-way ANOVA with Sidak's multiple comparisons tests. This immuneACCESS table, as held by TCRdb, lists in-frame sequences with V and J called but not all clones. Of the missing ones, under half trace to an unresolved V gene in checked studies; the others have no known cause. The DNA gave D and trimming, while V, J and clone size come from that table. A total of around 260,000 clones appear in this sample, 80% to 95% of them only once. The top ten clonotypes cover roughly 0.5% of the sample.

Interpreted using the paper, the time point label stands for: baseline before first vaccination. The vaccinee samples were drawn from two UK trials, COV001 and COV002, one of which was a single-blind randomized controlled phase 2/3 trial testing AZD1222 (ChAdOx1 nCoV-19) in healthy adults. For TCRbeta chain sequencing, PBMC samples from trial participants were taken at day 0 and at day 28 after the second dose. A word on this clone: Its antigen is still unknown. One end of the junction does not line up with germline, which may come from a read error.

The sequence came from an adult in good health. The source material was peripheral blood, sampled on day 0 of AZD1222 vaccination.

In nucleotide form, the sequence is TGTGCCACCAAATCCACGGATCGGACTAGATACGACTTC. It encodes CATKSTDRTRYDF. The V gene is TRBV28 and the J gene is TRBJ2-7; 7 bases in the middle match TRBD2. The CDR3 contains 13 residues, cysteine and phenylalanine counted. The CDR3 DNA has 39 bases and is translated from base 1. CDR1 and CDR2, looked up from the germline V gene, are MDHEN and SYDVKM.